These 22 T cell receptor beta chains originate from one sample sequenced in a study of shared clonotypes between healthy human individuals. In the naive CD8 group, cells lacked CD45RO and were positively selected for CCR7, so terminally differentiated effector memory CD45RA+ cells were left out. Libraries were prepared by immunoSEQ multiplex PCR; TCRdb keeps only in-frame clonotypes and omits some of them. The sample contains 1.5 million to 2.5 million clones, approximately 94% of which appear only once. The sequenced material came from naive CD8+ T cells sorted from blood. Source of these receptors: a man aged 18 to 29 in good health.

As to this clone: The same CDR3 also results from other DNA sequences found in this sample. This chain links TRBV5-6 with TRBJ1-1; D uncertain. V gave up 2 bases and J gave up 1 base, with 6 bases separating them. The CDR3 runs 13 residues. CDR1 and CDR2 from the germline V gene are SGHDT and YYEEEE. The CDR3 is CASSFTENTEAFF. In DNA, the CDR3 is TGTGCCAGCAGCTTTACGGAGAACACTGAAGCTTTCTTT.

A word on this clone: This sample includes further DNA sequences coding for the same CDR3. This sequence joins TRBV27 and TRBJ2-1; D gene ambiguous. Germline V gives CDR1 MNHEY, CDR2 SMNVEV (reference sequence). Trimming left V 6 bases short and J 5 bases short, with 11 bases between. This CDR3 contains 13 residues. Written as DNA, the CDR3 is TGTGCCAGCAGCTTTTCAATAAACAATGAGCAGTTCTTC. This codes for CASSFSINNEQFF.

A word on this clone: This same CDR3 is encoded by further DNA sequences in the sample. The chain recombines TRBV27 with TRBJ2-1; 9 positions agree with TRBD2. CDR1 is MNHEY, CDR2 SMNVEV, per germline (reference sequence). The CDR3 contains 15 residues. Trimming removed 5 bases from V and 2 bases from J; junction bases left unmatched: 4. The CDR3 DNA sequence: TGTGCCAGCAGTCCAGGACTAGCGCCCTACAATGAGCAGTTCTTC. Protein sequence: CASSPGLAPYNEQFF.

This CDR3 is CASSEDHNEQFF. In DNA, the CDR3 is TGCGCCAGCAGCGAGGACCACAATGAGCAGTTCTTC. This sequence joins TRBV5-1 and TRBJ2-1; D unresolved. This CDR3 is built from 12 residues. V gave up 4 bases and J gave up 5 bases, with 7 bases separating them. Germline V lookup: CDR1 SGHRS, CDR2 YFSETQ.

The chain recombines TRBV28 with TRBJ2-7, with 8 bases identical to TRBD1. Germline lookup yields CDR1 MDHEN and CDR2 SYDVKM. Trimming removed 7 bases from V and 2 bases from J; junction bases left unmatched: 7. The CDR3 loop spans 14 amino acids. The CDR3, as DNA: TGTGCCAGCACAAGACAGGGGAAGACCTACGAGCAGTACTTC. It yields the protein CASTRQGKTYEQYF.

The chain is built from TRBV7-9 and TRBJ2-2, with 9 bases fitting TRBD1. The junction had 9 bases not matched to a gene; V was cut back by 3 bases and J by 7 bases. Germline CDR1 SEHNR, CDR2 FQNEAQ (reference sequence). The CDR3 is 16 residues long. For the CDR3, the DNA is TGTGCCAGCAGCTTGGCCCTACAGGGGGCGGTCGGGGAGCTGTTTTTT. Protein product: CASSLALQGAVGELFF.

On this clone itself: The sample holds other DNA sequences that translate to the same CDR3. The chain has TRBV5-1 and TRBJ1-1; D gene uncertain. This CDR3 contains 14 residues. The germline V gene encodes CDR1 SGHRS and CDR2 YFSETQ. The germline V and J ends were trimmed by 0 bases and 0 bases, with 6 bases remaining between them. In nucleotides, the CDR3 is TGCGCCAGCAGCTTGGAGGCCATGAACACTGAAGCTTTCTTT. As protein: CASSLEAMNTEAFF.

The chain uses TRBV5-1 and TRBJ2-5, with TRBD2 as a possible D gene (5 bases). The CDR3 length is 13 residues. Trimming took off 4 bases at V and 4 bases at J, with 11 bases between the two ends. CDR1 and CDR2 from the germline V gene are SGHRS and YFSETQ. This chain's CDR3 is CASSAGTGETQYF. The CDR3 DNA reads TGCGCCAGCAGCGCGGGCACGGGAGAGACCCAGTACTTC.

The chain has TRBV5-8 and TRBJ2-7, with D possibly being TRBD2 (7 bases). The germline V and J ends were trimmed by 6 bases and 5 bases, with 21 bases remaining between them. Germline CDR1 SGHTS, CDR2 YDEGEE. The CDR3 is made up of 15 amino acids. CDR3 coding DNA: TGTGCCAGCACCTCCCCGGGGGGCGGAGGGGACGAGCAGTACTTC. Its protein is CASTSPGGGGDEQYF.

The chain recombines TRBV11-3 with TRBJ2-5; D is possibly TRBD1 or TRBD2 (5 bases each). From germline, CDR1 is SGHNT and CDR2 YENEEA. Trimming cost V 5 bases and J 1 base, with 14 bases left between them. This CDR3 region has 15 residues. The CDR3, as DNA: TGTGCCAGCAGCCCCCGGCCGGGACCCCAAGAGACCCAGTACTTC. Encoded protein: CASSPRPGPQETQYF. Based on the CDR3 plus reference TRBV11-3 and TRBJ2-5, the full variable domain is EAGVVQSPRYKIIEKKQPVAFWCNPISGHNTLYWYLQNLGQGPELLIRYENEEAVDDSQLPKDRFSAERLKGVDSTLKIQPAELGDSAVYLCASSPRPGPQETQYFGPGTRLLVL.

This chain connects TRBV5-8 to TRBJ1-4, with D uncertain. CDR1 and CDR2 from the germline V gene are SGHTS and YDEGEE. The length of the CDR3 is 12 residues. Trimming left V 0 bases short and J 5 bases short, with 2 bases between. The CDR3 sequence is CASSLGNEKLFF. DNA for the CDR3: TGTGCCAGCAGCTTGGGGAATGAAAAACTGTTTTTT.

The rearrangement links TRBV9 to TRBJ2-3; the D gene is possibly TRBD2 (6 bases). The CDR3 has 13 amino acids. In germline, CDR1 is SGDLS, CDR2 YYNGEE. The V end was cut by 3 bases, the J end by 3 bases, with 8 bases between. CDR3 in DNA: TGTGCCAGCAGCGAGGGGAGGACAGATACGCAGTATTTT. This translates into CASSEGRTDTQYF.

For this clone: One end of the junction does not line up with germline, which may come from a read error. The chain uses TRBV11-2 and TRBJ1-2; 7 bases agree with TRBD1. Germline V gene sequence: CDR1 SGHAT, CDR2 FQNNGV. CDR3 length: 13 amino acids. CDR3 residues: CASSPQGNDGCTF. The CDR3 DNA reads TGTGCCAGCAGCCCACAGGGGAATGATGGCTGCACCTTC.

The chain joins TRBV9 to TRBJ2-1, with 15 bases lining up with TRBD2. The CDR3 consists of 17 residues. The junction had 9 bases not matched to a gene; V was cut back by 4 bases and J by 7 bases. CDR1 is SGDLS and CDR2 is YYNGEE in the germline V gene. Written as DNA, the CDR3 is TGTGCCAGCAGCCCCTTCTTCGGACTAGCGGGGGGGAATGAGCAGTTCTTC. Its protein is CASSPFFGLAGGNEQFF.

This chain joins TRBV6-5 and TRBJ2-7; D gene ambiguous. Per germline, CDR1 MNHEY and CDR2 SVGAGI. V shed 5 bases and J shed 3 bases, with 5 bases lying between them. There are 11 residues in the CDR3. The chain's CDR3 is CASSEYYEQYF. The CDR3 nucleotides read TGTGCCAGCAGTGAATACTACGAGCAGTACTTC.

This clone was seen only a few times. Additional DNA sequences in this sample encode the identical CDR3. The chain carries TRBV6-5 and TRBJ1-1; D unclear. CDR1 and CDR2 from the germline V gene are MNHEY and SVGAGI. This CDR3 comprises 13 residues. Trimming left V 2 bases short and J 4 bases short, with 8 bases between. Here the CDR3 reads CASSYLGSTEAFF. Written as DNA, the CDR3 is TGTGCCAGCAGTTACCTGGGGAGCACTGAAGCTTTCTTT.

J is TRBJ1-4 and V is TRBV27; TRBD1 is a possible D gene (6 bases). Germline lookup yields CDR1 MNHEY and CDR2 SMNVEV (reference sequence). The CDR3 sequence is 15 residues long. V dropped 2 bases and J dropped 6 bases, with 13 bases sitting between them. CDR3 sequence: CASSLGSGVDEKLFF. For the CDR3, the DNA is TGTGCCAGCAGTTTAGGGTCAGGGGTTGATGAAAAACTGTTTTTT.

The CDR3 DNA sequence: TGTGCCTGGAGTGTACAGCTTCAAACCACAGATACGCAGTATTTT. Translating it yields CAWSVQLQTTDTQYF. This sequence joins TRBV30 and TRBJ2-3; D gene unclear. V lost 0 bases and J lost 2, with 12 bases in between. The CDR3 spans 15 residues. From germline, CDR1 is GTSNPN and CDR2 SVGIG (reference sequence).

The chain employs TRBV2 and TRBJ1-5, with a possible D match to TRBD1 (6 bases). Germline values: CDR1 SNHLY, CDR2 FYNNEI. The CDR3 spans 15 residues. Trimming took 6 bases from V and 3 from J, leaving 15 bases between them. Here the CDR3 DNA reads TGTGCCAGCAGCGAGGCCACAGGGTTCAATCAGCCCCAGCATTTT. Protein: CASSEATGFNQPQHF.

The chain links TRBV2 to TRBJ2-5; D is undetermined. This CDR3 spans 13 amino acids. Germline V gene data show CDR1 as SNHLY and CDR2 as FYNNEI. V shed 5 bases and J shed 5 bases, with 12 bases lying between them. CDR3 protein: CASSIWGTETQYF. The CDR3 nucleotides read TGTGCCAGCAGTATTTGGGGTACCGAGACCCAGTACTTC.

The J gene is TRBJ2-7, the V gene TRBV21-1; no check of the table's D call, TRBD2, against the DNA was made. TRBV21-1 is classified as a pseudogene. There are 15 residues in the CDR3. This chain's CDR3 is CASSKAMPLSYEQYF. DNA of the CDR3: TGTGCCAGCAGCAAAGCAATGCCACTCTCCTACGAGCAGTACTTC.

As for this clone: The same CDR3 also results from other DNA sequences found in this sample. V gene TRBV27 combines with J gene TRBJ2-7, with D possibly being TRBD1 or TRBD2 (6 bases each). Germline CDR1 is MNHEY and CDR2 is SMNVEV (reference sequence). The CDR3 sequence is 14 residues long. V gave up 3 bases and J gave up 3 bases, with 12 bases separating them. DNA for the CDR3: TGTGCCAGCAGTTTGAAGGGGGGCAGCTACGAGCAGTACTTC. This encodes CASSLKGGSYEQYF.